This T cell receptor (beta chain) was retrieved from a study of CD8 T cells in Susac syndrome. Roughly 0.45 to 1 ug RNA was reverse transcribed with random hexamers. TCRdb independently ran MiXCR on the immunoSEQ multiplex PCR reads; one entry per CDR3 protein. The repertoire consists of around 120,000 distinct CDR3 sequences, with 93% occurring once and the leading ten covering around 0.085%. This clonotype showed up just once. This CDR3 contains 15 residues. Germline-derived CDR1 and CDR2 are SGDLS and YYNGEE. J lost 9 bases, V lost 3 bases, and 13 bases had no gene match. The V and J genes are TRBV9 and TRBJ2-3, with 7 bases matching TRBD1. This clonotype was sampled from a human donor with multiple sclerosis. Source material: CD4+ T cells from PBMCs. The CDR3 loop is CASSAPWGQTGTQYF. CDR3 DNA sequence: TGTGCCAGCAGCGCACCATGGGGACAGACTGGGACGCAGTATTTT.